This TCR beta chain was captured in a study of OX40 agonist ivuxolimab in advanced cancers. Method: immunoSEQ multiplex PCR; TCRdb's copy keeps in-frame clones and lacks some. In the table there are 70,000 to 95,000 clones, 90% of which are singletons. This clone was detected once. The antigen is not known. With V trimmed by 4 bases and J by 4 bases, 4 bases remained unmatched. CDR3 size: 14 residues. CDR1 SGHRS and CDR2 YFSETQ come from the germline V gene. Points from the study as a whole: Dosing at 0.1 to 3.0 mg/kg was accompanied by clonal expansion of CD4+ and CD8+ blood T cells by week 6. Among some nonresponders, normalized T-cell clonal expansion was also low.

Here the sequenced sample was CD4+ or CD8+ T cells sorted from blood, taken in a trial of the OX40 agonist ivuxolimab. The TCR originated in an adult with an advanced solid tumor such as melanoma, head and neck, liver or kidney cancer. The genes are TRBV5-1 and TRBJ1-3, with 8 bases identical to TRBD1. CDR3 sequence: CASSQTGDGNTIYF. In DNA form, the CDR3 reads TGCGCCAGCAGCCAGACAGGGGACGGAAACACCATATATTTT.